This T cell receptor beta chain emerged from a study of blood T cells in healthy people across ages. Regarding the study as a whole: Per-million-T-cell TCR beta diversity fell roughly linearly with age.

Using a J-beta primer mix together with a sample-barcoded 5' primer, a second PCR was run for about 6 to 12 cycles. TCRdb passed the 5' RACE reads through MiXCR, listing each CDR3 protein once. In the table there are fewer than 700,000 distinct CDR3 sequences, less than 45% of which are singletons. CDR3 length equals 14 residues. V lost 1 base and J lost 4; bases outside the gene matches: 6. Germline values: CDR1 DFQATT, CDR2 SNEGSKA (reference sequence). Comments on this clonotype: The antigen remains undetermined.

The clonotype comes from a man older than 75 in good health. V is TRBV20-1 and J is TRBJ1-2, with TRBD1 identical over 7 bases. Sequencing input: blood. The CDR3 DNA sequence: TGCAGTGCTAGAGTGCAGGGGGGCAGCTATGGCTACACCTTC. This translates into CSARVQGGSYGYTF.